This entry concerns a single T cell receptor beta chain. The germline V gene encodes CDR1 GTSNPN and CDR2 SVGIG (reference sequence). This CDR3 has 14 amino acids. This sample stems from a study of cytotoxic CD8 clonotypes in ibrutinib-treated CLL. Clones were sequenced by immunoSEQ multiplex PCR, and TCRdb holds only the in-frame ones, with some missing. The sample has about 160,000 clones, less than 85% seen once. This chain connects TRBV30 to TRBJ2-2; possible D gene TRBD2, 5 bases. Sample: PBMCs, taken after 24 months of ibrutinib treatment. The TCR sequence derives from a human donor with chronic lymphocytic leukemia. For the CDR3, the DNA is TGTGCTTATAAAAACCGGGGTGGTACCGGGGAGCTGTTTTTT. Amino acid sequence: CAYKNRGGTGELFF.